The source of this T cell receptor (beta chain) is a study of beta chain features in type 1 diabetes (dated by TCRdb to 2016 to 2019). Describing the broader study: No differences in mean age, gender distribution, total cell number or subset yield were found between patients and healthy donors. A total of roughly 100,000,000 sorted cells were examined across all samples, and the number of cells per subset was strongly correlated with RNA yield. In the study, TCRB repertoires of sorted circulating CD4+ T cell subsets from recently diagnosed type 1 diabetes patients were compared with those of matched healthy donors. Regulatory and stem cell-like memory subsets were isolated from only 8 patients and 8 healthy donors, whereas naive and central memory subsets came from all 30 or so donors.

Each donor gave one peripheral blood draw, approximately 110 mL on average, collected into heparinised tubes. A BD FACSAria II was used to sort naive, central memory, regulatory and stem cell-like memory CD4+ T cells with a panel that included CD45RO, CCR7, CD25, CD127, CD95 and CD27. Purity was above 95% for every sorted population. PBMCs were separated immediately by Lymphoprep density gradient centrifugation and were stained directly, without being cultured. So that batch effects would be minimized, each experiment stained and sorted samples in pairs, pairing one healthy donor with one patient. The V end loses 1 base and the J end loses 6 bases, and a stretch of 10 bases separates them. CDR1 and CDR2 are read off the germline V gene (reference sequence) as SEHNR and FQNEAQ. The CDR3 covers 14 residues, taking in both the cysteine and the phenylalanine. Only CDR3 DNA is held: 42 bases, read in frame from base 1.

All of the isolated RNA was reverse transcribed with the High Capacity cDNA Reverse Transcription Kit, so expressed TCRB transcripts were sequenced. Deep immunoSEQ sequencing was performed on naive, central memory and regulatory T cell samples, with an average of around 3.5 million total reads per sample. After sorted cells were lysed in RLT buffer, RNA was extracted with DNase-treated RNeasy Micro or Mini kits, with the choice depending on cell number. To prevent cross-contamination, each cell subset was processed individually, whereas patient and healthy donor samples were processed jointly. The immunoSEQ multiplex PCR was used to amplify TCRB sequences from cDNA, generating 87-bp fragments that spanned the CDR3 region. The amplicons were sequenced using the Illumina HiSeq platform. In the source study's methods: PCR bias was corrected computationally using synthetic template baselines, and reads within Hamming distance 2 were collapsed, with unmergeable singletons discarded. Reads were aligned against IMGT so that V, D and J genes, CDR3 length and insertions or deletions at six rearrangement sites could be assigned. Within each subset, clonotype counts were normalized to sorted cell number, after which true diversity and Gini coefficients were computed with the tcR R package. Repertoire sharing was quantified using the overlap coefficient calculated on TCRB nucleotide sequences. The source is immuneACCESS, and TCRdb retained only in-frame sequences with V and J called. Part of the clones is not carried over; for the studies checked, unresolved V genes explain less than half of this, and the remainder is unexplained. V, J and clone size were drawn from that table, and D and trimming were deduced from the DNA. In this sample the table shows more than 100,000 clones, 25% to 30% of which occur a single time. The ten largest account for more than 0.45% of the sample.

This clone was picked up a small number of times. Its antigen specificity is not known. No much larger clone is present one base from it, and per-base qualities are unavailable. Overall study results and their limits: Shorter templates might be favored by PCR, yet because patient and control samples were amplified and corrected together, any such skew would affect both groups equally. HLA sub-analyses involved small numbers of individuals, so any influence of HLA type on TCRB rearrangement remained unresolved. At VDJ recombination sites, type 1 diabetes patients had fewer insertions and more deleted nucleotides, which implies abnormalities in thymic rearrangement. Type 1 diabetes patients showed a moderate but significant shortening of TCRB CDR3 length in all four CD4+ subsets. Naive, central memory and regulatory TCRB repertoires appeared to be more alike among patients than among healthy donors. Because cDNA rather than genomic DNA was sequenced, highly expressing activated cells could have been over-represented, although no difference in activation and CD3 levels was found between groups.

Recombination connected TRBV7-9 to TRBJ2-1; the D gene is unclear. The clonotype was recovered from a woman aged 18-29 years with type 1 diabetes. The source material was central memory CD4+ T cells from blood. The CDR3 protein sequence reads: CASSLVAGFNEQFF. Here is the DNA: TGTGCCAGCAGCTTAGTGGCTGGCTTCAATGAGCAGTTCTTC. When the CDR3 is completed using the reference TRBV7-9 and TRBJ2-1 genes on either side, the full variable domain is DTGVSQNPRHKITKRGQNVTFRCDPISEHNRLYWYRQTLGQGPEFLTYFQNEAQLEKSRLLSDRFSAERPKGSFSTLEIQRTEQGDSAMYLCASSLVAGFNEQFFGPGTRLTVL.